Listed below are T cell receptor beta chains from one sample, sequenced in a study of blood T cell repertoires in COVID-19. Only in-frame clones appear in the TCRdb table, and some are missing; sequencing was by immunoSEQ multiplex PCR. The sample consists of approximately 210,000 clones, about 80% of them appearing once. The specimen was PBMCs or T cells enriched from blood (not recorded which). Receptors originate from a man aged 35 to 55 who had recovered from COVID-19. CDR3s include the opening cysteine and the closing phenylalanine or tryptophan. Fields, in order: J gene, V gene, clone size, CDR3 protein. The size entry is marked missing in some rows and otherwise reads once, few, many or a size class.

j_call: TRBJ1-4; v_call: TRBV10-3; clone_size: -; cdr3_aa: CAISESAGGLATNEKLFF
j_call: TRBJ2-7; v_call: TRBV6-5; clone_size: once; cdr3_aa: CASRLAGGDNEQYF
j_call: TRBJ2-3; v_call: TRBV18; clone_size: -; cdr3_aa: CASSPLAGDTQYF
j_call: TRBJ1-4; v_call: TRBV9; clone_size: -; cdr3_aa: CASSAATAENEKLFF
j_call: TRBJ1-1; v_call: TRBV29-1; clone_size: -; cdr3_aa: CSVRVTGREAFF
j_call: TRBJ2-6; v_call: TRBV7-6; clone_size: -; cdr3_aa: CASSYLRGSGANVLTF
j_call: TRBJ1-2; v_call: TRBV6-6; clone_size: -; cdr3_aa: CASRHARDRGNYGYTF
j_call: TRBJ2-2; v_call: TRBV27; clone_size: -; cdr3_aa: CASSLPGLGGGELFF
j_call: TRBJ2-3; v_call: TRBV19; clone_size: -; cdr3_aa: CASSTGTSHLDTQYF
j_call: TRBJ1-5; v_call: TRBV9; clone_size: -; cdr3_aa: CASSAPSLGPAGHF
j_call: TRBJ2-1; v_call: TRBV6-5; clone_size: -; cdr3_aa: CASSEPGLAGERFF
j_call: TRBJ2-1; v_call: TRBV6-1; clone_size: -; cdr3_aa: CASSETSGPFNEQFF
j_call: TRBJ1-1; v_call: TRBV7-2; clone_size: -; cdr3_aa: CASSFLRTVTEAFF
j_call: TRBJ1-2; v_call: TRBV7-2; clone_size: -; cdr3_aa: CASSLGRGTSYGYTF
j_call: TRBJ2-7; v_call: TRBV2; clone_size: -; cdr3_aa: CASSEASGISDQYF
j_call: TRBJ2-7; v_call: TRBV11-2; clone_size: -; cdr3_aa: CASGGGNSYEQYF
j_call: TRBJ1-5; v_call: TRBV21-1; clone_size: -; cdr3_aa: CASSKAGTGAGNQPQHF
j_call: TRBJ1-1; v_call: TRBV12-3/TRBV12-4; clone_size: -; cdr3_aa: CASSLWGQGEAFF
j_call: TRBJ1-1; v_call: TRBV27; clone_size: -; cdr3_aa: CASSWGGASNTEAFF
j_call: TRBJ2-1; v_call: TRBV18; clone_size: -; cdr3_aa: CASSQRGPTRNEQFF
j_call: TRBJ2-7; v_call: TRBV7-9; clone_size: -; cdr3_aa: CASSQTSGRGEQYF
j_call: TRBJ2-1; v_call: TRBV18; clone_size: -; cdr3_aa: CASSPSSYNEQFF
j_call: TRBJ2-3; v_call: TRBV28; clone_size: -; cdr3_aa: CASSGQGRGYTQYF
j_call: TRBJ1-5; v_call: TRBV5-6; clone_size: -; cdr3_aa: CASSTTGGRYQPQHF
j_call: TRBJ1-2; v_call: TRBV4-2; clone_size: -; cdr3_aa: CASSQDSQGVYGYTF
j_call: TRBJ1-5; v_call: TRBV5-6; clone_size: -; cdr3_aa: CASSMRTGGIQPQHF
j_call: TRBJ1-4; v_call: TRBV28; clone_size: -; cdr3_aa: CASSTGQGLGEKLFF
j_call: TRBJ1-1; v_call: TRBV10-3; clone_size: -; cdr3_aa: CAISTGLETEAFF
j_call: TRBJ1-1; v_call: TRBV28; clone_size: -; cdr3_aa: CASSLSRRGWNTEAFF